The entry below gives a single T cell receptor beta chain sequence along with its context. Its antigen is still unknown. Here immunoSEQ multiplex PCR was the method, and the copy in TCRdb shows in-frame clones only, minus some. The repertoire has approximately 150,000 clones, around nine tenths of them found once; the top ten carry 5%. This entry is derived from a study of T cell responses to AZD1222 COVID-19 vaccine. Study-wide background: Investigators merged groups given second doses at roughly 4 or roughly 12 weeks.

This CDR3 spans 15 amino acids. Germline loops: CDR1 SGHNT, CDR2 YENEEA. V shed 4 bases, J shed 9 bases, and the junction held 14 bases outside the gene matches. The study's findings and limits: Among AZD1222 vaccinees, only 5 or 6 were seropositive at baseline. Donors were mostly white British, more females; clonal diversity possibly underestimated. Vaccination with two AZD1222 doses was followed by a rise in Spike-specific TCR breadth and depth.

This sample comprised peripheral blood, obtained on day 0 of AZD1222 vaccination. The receptor was derived from an adult in good health. The V and J genes are TRBV11-3 and TRBJ2-5; TRBD1 aligns across 7 bases. The CDR3 is CASSSSGTEKGAQYF. The CDR3 nucleotides are TGTGCCAGCAGCTCGTCCGGGACAGAAAAGGGGGCCCAGTACTTC. Variable domain in full (rest from reference TRBV11-3 and TRBJ2-5): EAGVVQSPRYKIIEKKQPVAFWCNPISGHNTLYWYLQNLGQGPELLIRYENEEAVDDSQLPKDRFSAERLKGVDSTLKIQPAELGDSAVYLCASSSSGTEKGAQYFGPGTRLLVL.